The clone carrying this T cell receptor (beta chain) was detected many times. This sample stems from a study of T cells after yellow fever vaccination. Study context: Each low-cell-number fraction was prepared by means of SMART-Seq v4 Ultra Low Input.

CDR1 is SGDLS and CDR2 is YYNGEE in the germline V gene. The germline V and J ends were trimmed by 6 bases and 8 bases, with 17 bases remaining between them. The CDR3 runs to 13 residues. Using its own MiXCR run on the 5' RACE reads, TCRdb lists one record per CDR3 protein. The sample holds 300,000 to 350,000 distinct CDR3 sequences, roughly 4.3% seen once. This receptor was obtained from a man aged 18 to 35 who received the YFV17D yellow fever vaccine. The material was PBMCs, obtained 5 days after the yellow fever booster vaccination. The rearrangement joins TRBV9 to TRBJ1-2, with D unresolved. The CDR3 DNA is TGTGCCAGCACCACAGATTACCTAGTAGGCTACACCTTC. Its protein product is CASTTDYLVGYTF.